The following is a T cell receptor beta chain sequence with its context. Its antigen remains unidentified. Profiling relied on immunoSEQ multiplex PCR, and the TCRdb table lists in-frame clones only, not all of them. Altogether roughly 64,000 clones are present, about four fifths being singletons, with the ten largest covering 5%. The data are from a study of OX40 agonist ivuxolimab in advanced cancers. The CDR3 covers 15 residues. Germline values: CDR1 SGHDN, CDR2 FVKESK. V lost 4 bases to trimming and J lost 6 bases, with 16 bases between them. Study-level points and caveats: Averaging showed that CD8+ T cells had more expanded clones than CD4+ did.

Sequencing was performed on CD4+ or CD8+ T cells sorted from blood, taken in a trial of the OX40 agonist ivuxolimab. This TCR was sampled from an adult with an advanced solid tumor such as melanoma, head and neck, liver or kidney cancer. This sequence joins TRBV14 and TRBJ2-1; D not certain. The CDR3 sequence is CASSPSQAALNEQFF. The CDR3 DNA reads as TGTGCCAGCAGCCCATCCCAGGCAGCTCTCAATGAGCAGTTCTTC.